One and the same sample provided the 29 T cell receptor beta chains below, sequenced in a study of identical twins. One entry per CDR3 protein results from TCRdb running MiXCR on the 5' RACE reads. The table has around 650,000 distinct CDR3 sequences, about 7.1% seen once. The same data also went into a second study, on yellow fever vaccine responses in identical twins.

What was sequenced was PBMCs. These TCRs come from a woman aged 18-30 years in good health.

This clonotype showed up just a few times. CDR3 nucleotides: TGTGCCAGCAGCCCCCTCGTTGAGCAGTTCTTC. It yields the protein CASSPLVEQFF. J is TRBJ2-1 and V is TRBV7-9; D is ambiguous. The V and J ends lost 5 bases and 9 bases respectively, with 8 bases between them. This CDR3 spans 11 amino acids. In germline, CDR1 is SEHNR, CDR2 FQNEAQ (reference sequence).

Here the CDR3 reads CATSEGYQETQYF. In DNA form, the CDR3 reads TGTGCCACCTCTGAGGGCTACCAAGAGACCCAGTACTTC. V and J are TRBV12-3 or TRBV12-4 and TRBJ2-5; D is possibly TRBD2 (5 bases). V was shortened by 10 bases and J by 0 bases, with 12 bases between the two germline ends. The CDR3 totals 13 residues.

The chain combines TRBV20-1 with TRBJ1-3; 7 nucleotides align to TRBD1. The V and J ends lost 6 bases and 2 bases, in that order; junction bases with no gene match: 7. This CDR3 contains 14 residues. Germline assignment: CDR1 DFQATT and CDR2 SNEGSKA (reference sequence). The CDR3 DNA follows: TGCAGTGCCGGTACAGGGGAAGCTGGAAACACCATATATTTT. It specifies CSAGTGEAGNTIYF.

V and J are TRBV12-3 or TRBV12-4 and TRBJ2-2; D is ambiguous. Between the trimmed V and J ends, which lost 5 bases and 0 bases, there was a span of 16 bases. The CDR3 covers 17 residues. CDR3 sequence: CASSIKGGWTNTGELFF. The CDR3 region has the DNA TGTGCCAGCAGTATAAAAGGTGGCTGGACGAACACCGGGGAGCTGTTTTTT.

This clonotype was detected a few times. The gene calls are TRBV12-3 or TRBV12-4 and TRBJ2-1, with TRBD2 matching 7 bases. This CDR3 region has 15 residues. Germline trimming cut 9 bases from V and 3 bases from J; bases unmatched to any gene: 11. CDR3 in DNA: TGTGCCAGTAGGGATAGGGAGCGGGGCTACAATGAGCAGTTCTTC. It codes for CASRDRERGYNEQFF.

This clonotype was counted many times. This chain joins TRBV5-1 and TRBJ2-2, with D unclear. The CDR3 is 14 amino acids. Germline CDR1 SGHRS, CDR2 YFSETQ. Trimming stripped 3 bases from V and 6 bases from J, with 12 bases between. The CDR3 bases are TGCGCCAGCAGCTCCTCAAATGTACCCGGGGAGCTGTTTTTT. This sequence encodes CASSSSNVPGELFF.

As for this clonotype: A read error may be the cause here, since a much bigger clone is one base away. The V call is TRBV14, the J call TRBJ2-7, with D possibly TRBD2 on 6 matching bases. The CDR3 has 15 residues. CDR1 and CDR2 from the germline V gene are SGHDN and FVKESK. The CDR3 DNA reads as TGTGCCAGCAGCCAGACGGTTACTAGCTTCTACGACCAGTACTTC. Protein sequence: CASSQTVTSFYDQYF. The entire variable domain, with the rest obtained from reference TRBV14 and TRBJ2-7, is as follows: EAGVTQFPSHSVIEKGQTVTLRCDPISGHDNLYWYRRVMGKEIKFLLHFVKESKQDESGMPNNRFLAERTGGTYSTLKVQPAELEDSGVYFCASSQTVTSFYDQYFGPGTRLTVT.

This clonotype was counted many times. The chain recombines TRBV5-1 with TRBJ2-5; perhaps TRBD2 as D (6 bases). The CDR3 runs to 13 residues. Germline-derived CDR1 and CDR2 are SGHRS and YFSETQ. The V end was cut by 5 bases, the J end by 7 bases, with 15 bases between. The CDR3 DNA sequence: TGCGCCAGCAGTTGGCCGGGAGCTAGGACCCAGTACTTC. Amino acid sequence: CASSWPGARTQYF.

The genes are TRBV5-1 and TRBJ1-2; D perhaps matches TRBD1 (6 bases). Trimming shortened V by 4 bases and J by 4 bases, and 17 bases separated the two germline ends. Per germline, CDR1 SGHRS and CDR2 YFSETQ. The CDR3 loop spans 15 amino acids. The CDR3 coding sequence is TGCGCCAGCAGCCCCGTACCGGGACAAGTCTATGGCTACACCTTC. Amino acids: CASSPVPGQVYGYTF.

The table lists this clonotype with many counts. The gene calls are TRBV12-3 or TRBV12-4 and TRBJ1-2; D perhaps matches TRBD1 (6 bases). Deletions cut 5 bases from V and 4 bases from J, with 17 bases between. The CDR3 is 15 amino acids. CDR3 residues: CASSGPDSFSYGYTF. CDR3 in DNA: TGTGCCAGCAGTGGCCCGGACAGCTTTTCCTATGGCTACACCTTC.

The chain carries TRBV20-1 and TRBJ2-5; D unclear. In germline, CDR1 is DFQATT, CDR2 SNEGSKA (reference sequence). This CDR3 is built from 12 residues. The V and J ends lost 6 bases and 4 bases respectively, with 12 bases between them. The CDR3 DNA follows: TGCAGTGCCTTTTGGGAAACAGAGACCCAGTACTTC. Protein sequence: CSAFWETETQYF.

This clonotype has ten or more counts. The chain combines TRBV5-1 with TRBJ2-1, with 8 positions matching TRBD1. V shed 6 bases, J shed 5 bases, and the junction held 10 bases outside the gene matches. Germline values: CDR1 SGHRS, CDR2 YFSETQ. The CDR3 contains 15 residues. DNA for the CDR3: TGCGCCAGCAACGTTGGACAGGGTAGGGACAATGAGCAGTTCTTC. Residues: CASNVGQGRDNEQFF.

The table lists this clonotype with many counts. V gene TRBV5-1 combines with J gene TRBJ1-6; D is ambiguous. From germline, CDR1 is SGHRS and CDR2 YFSETQ. The CDR3 extends over 13 amino acids. V was trimmed by 4 bases and J by 6 bases, leaving 8 bases between them. CDR3 amino acids: CASSTEINSPLHF. The CDR3 DNA sequence: TGCGCCAGCAGCACAGAGATTAATTCACCCCTCCACTTT.

This clonotype appeared a few times. The chain is built from TRBV12-3 or TRBV12-4 and TRBJ2-5; no clear D gene. Trimming pared 3 bases from V and 1 base from J, leaving 15 bases between. The CDR3 covers 16 residues. This CDR3 is CASSFHLGEIQETQYF. CDR3 sequence (DNA): TGTGCCAGCAGTTTCCACCTCGGAGAGATCCAAGAGACCCAGTACTTC.

This clonotype has more than one count but fewer than ten. A junction end diverges from the germline sequence, so it may reflect a read error. The chain carries TRBV28 and TRBJ1-2, with 7 bases aligning to TRBD1. The CDR3 contains 14 residues. The V gene's germline CDR1 is MDHEN and CDR2 SYDVKM. CDR3 residues: CASGVTGSNFGYTF. For the CDR3, the DNA is TGTGCCAGCGGGGTGACAGGGTCGAACTTTGGCTACACCTTC.

This rearrangement joins TRBV9 to TRBJ2-5, with D perhaps TRBD2 (5 bases). Germline CDR1 reads SGDLS; CDR2 reads YYNGEE. CDR3 length: 17 amino acids. Trimming left V 3 bases short and J 8 bases short, with 26 bases between. The CDR3 protein is CASSARQLVGPRETQYF. The DNA for the CDR3 is TGTGCCAGCAGCGCCCGTCAACTCGTAGGGCCGAGGGAAACCCAGTACTTC.

V gene TRBV24-1 combines with J gene TRBJ2-1; perhaps D is TRBD1 or TRBD2 (5 bases each). There are 17 residues in the CDR3. The ends were cut back, 2 bases at V and 3 bases at J, with 16 bases in the middle. Looked up from germline, CDR1 is KGHDR and CDR2 is SFDVKD. The CDR3 DNA reads TGTGCCACCAGTGATTCCCACGGGACGCCAAGCTACAATGAGCAGTTCTTC. This sequence encodes CATSDSHGTPSYNEQFF.

This sequence joins TRBV3-1 and TRBJ2-3; 7 bases agree with TRBD2. J gave up 0 bases and V 4 bases, and 4 bases lay outside the gene matches. The CDR3 totals 15 residues. CDR1 and CDR2 from the germline V gene are LGHDT and YNNKEL (reference sequence). CDR3 in DNA: TGTGCCAGCAGCCCCTCTAGCGGAAGCACAGATACGCAGTATTTT. Its protein product is CASSPSSGSTDTQYF.

This clonotype was seen repeatedly, ten times or more. The rearrangement joins TRBV10-3 to TRBJ1-3; possibly TRBD1 for D (5 bases). Germline CDR1 ENHRY, CDR2 SYGVKD. With 5 bases removed from V and 0 bases from J, the gap between germline ends came to 8 bases. This CDR3 has 14 amino acids. The DNA of the CDR3 is TGTGCCATCAGTCCCCAGGGCTCTGGAAACACCATATATTTT. Its translation: CAISPQGSGNTIYF.

This clonotype has more than one count but fewer than ten. CDR3 bases: TGCAGTGCTAGAGATCGCCAGGGGGTATTCTATGGCTACACCTTC. This codes for CSARDRQGVFYGYTF. This sequence joins TRBV20-1 and TRBJ1-2, with 7 bases identical to TRBD1. Germline lookup yields CDR1 DFQATT and CDR2 SNEGSKA (reference sequence). The V gene end was trimmed by 0 bases and the J gene end by 4 bases; junction bases not matched to a gene: 8. The CDR3 length is 15 residues.

This clonotype was seen only a few times. This chain links TRBV10-3 with TRBJ1-1; no clear D gene. The CDR3 totals 16 residues. CDR1 is ENHRY, CDR2 SYGVKD, per germline. The ends were cut back, 3 bases at V and 2 bases at J, with 16 bases in the middle. CDR3 bases: TGTGCCATCAGTGACCCACAGTGGGGAGTAAACACTGAAGCTTTCTTT. It translates to CAISDPQWGVNTEAFF.

The V call is TRBV4-1, the J call TRBJ1-3; D call uncertain. This CDR3 spans 15 amino acids. V was pared by 6 bases and J by 0 bases, with 12 bases between. The germline V gene has CDR1 MGHRA and CDR2 YSYEKL. The CDR3 nucleotides are TGCGCCAGCAGGGAGGTTCCGGACTCTGGAAACACCATATATTTT. It is translated as CASREVPDSGNTIYF.

This chain connects TRBV7-9 to TRBJ2-7; possibly TRBD1 for D (7 bases). The germline CDR1 and CDR2 sequences are SEHNR and FQNEAQ (reference sequence). The CDR3 runs 13 residues. V dropped 8 bases and J dropped 4 bases, with 15 bases sitting between them. CDR3 amino acids: CASGEQGRYEQYF. The DNA for the CDR3 is TGTGCCAGCGGTGAACAGGGGAGGTACGAGCAGTACTTC.

This clonotype was detected a few times. The V call is TRBV7-9, the J call TRBJ1-1; D unclear. With 2 bases removed from V and 1 base from J, the gap between germline ends came to 8 bases. Germline V gene lookup returns CDR1 SEHNR and CDR2 FQNEAQ (reference sequence). CDR3 length equals 14 residues. CDR3 nucleotides: TGTGCCAGCAGCTTAAACAGCCGGAACACTGAAGCTTTCTTT. Translated, it gives CASSLNSRNTEAFF.

This clonotype has just a few counts. The V gene is TRBV7-6, the J gene TRBJ2-3; perhaps TRBD2 as D (6 bases). Germline CDR1 and CDR2: SGHVS and FNYEAQ. V was pared by 4 bases and J by 4 bases, with 21 bases between. The CDR3 contains 17 residues. DNA of the CDR3: TGTGCCAGCAGCTCGGCCCTCCAGACGCGGGGAGCAGATACGCAGTATTTT. This sequence encodes CASSSALQTRGADTQYF.

The chain employs TRBV12-3 or TRBV12-4 and TRBJ2-1; D might be TRBD1 (6 bases). Between the trimmed V and J ends, which lost 5 bases and 0 bases, there was a span of 17 bases. The CDR3 is 17 residues long. This CDR3 reads CASSRRQVGGSYNEQFF. CDR3 in DNA: TGTGCCAGCAGTAGGAGACAGGTTGGTGGCTCCTACAATGAGCAGTTCTTC.

This clonotype was seen a handful of times. The chain links TRBV5-1 to TRBJ2-7, with D perhaps TRBD1 (5 bases). The CDR3 runs to 14 residues. Germline loops: CDR1 SGHRS, CDR2 YFSETQ. Trimming shortened V by 3 bases and J by 4 bases, and 14 bases separated the two germline ends. The CDR3 loop is CASSSSQGLYEQYF. CDR3 DNA sequence: TGCGCCAGCAGCTCCTCCCAGGGCCTTTACGAGCAGTACTTC.

The table lists this clonotype with many counts. V is TRBV10-3 and J is TRBJ2-2; no clear D. V lost 4 bases to trimming and J lost 6 bases, with 3 bases between them. Germline lookup yields CDR1 ENHRY and CDR2 SYGVKD. This CDR3 is 11 amino acids long. The CDR3 DNA is TGTGCCATCAGTGGACCCGGGGAGCTGTTTTTT. Its translation: CAISGPGELFF.

This clonotype has ten or more counts. The chain employs TRBV28 and TRBJ2-7; D perhaps matches TRBD2 (7 bases). Germline assignment: CDR1 MDHEN and CDR2 SYDVKM. The CDR3 is 13 amino acids. The V end lost 3 bases, the J end lost 6 bases, and 12 bases lay between the germline ends. This chain's CDR3 is CASSFVRGPEQYV. DNA for the CDR3: TGTGCCAGCAGTTTCGTGCGGGGGCCCGAGCAGTACGTC.